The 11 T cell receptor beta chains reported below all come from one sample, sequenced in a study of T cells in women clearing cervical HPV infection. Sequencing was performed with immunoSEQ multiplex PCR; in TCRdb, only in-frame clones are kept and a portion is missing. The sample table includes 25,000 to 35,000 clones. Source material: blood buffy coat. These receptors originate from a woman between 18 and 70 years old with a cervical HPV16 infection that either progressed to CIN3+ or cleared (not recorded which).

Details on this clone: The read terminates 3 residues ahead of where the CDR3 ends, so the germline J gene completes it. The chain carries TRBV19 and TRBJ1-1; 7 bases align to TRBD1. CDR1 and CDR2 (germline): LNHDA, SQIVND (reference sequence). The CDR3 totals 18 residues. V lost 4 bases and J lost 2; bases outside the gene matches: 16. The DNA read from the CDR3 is TGTGCCAGTAGTACTCTGTCCGTGCCGAGACAGGGTAACACTGAA. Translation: CASSTLSVPRQGNTE. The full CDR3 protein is CASSTLSVPRQGNTEAFF.

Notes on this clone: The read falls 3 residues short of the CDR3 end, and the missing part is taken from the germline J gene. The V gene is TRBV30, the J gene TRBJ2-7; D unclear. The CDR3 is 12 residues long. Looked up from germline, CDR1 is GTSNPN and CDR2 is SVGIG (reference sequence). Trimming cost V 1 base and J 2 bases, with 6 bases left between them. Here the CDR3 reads CAWSGQTYEQYF. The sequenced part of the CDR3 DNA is TGTGCCTGGAGTGGACAAACCTACGAG.

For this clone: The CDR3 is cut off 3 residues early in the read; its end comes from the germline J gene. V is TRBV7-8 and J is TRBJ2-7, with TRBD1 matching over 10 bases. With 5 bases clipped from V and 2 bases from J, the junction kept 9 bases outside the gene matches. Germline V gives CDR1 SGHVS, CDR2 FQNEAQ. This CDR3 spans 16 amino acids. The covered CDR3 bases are TGTGCCAGCAGCGGATTACGGGACAGGGGTCCCTACGAG. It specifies CASSGLRDRGPYE. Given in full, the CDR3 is CASSGLRDRGPYEQYF.

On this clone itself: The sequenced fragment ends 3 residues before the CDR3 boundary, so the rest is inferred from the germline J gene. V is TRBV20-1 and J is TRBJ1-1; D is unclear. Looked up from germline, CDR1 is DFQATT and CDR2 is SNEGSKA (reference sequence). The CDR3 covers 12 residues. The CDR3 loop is CSASDTTREAFF. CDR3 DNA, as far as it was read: TGCAGTGCTAGTGACACGACCAGAGAG.

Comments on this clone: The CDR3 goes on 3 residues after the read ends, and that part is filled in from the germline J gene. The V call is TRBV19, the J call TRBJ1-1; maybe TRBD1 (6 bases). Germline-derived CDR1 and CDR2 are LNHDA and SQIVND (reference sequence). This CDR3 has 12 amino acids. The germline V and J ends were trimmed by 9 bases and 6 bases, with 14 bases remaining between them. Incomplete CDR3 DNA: TGTGCCAGAGATGAAAAGGGGGCTGAA. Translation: CARDEKGAE. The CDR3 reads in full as CARDEKGAEAFF.

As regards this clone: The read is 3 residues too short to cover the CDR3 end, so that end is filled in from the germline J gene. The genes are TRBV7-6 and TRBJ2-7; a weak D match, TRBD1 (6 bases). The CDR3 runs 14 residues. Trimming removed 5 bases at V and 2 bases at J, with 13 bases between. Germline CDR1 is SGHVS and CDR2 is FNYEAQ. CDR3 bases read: TGTGCCAGCAGCCCCAGGACAGCAGCCTACGAG. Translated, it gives CASSPRTAAYE. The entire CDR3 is CASSPRTAAYEQYF.

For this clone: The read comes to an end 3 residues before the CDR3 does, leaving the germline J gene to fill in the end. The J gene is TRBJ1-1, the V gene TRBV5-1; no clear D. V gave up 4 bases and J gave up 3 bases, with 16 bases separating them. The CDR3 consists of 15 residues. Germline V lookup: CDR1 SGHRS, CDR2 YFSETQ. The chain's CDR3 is CASSDSFGSDTEAFF. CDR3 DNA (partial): TGCGCCAGCAGCGACTCATTTGGGTCGGACACTGAA.

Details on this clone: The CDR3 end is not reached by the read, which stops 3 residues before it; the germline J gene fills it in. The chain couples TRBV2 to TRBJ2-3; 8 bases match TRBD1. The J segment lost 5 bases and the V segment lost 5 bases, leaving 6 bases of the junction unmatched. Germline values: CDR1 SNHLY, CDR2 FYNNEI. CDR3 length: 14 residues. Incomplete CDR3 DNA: TGTGCCAGCAGTTCCGGGACAGGTCTAGATACG. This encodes CASSSGTGLDT. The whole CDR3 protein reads CASSSGTGLDTQYF.

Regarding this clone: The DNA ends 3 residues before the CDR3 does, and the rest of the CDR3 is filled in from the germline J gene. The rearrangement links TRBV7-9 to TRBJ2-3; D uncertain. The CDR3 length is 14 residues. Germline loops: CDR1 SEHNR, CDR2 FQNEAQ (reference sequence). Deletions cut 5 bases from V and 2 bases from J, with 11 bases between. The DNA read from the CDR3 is TGTGCCAGCAGCCAGCGTTACTCCACAGATACG. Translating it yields CASSQRYSTDT. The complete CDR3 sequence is CASSQRYSTDTQYF. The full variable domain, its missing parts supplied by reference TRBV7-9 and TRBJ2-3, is DTGVSQNPRHKITKRGQNVTFRCDPISEHNRLYWYRQTLGQGPEFLTYFQNEAQLEKSRLLSDRFSAERPKGSFSTLEIQRTEQGDSAMYLCASSQRYSTDTQYFGPGTRLTVL.

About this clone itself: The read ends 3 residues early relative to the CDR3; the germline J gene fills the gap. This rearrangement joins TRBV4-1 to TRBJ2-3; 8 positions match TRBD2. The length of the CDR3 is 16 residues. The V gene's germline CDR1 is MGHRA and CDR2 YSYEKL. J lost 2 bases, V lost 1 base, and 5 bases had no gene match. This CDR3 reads CASSQGASGHTDTQYF. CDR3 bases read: TGCGCCAGCAGCCAAGGGGCTAGCGGGCACACAGATACG.

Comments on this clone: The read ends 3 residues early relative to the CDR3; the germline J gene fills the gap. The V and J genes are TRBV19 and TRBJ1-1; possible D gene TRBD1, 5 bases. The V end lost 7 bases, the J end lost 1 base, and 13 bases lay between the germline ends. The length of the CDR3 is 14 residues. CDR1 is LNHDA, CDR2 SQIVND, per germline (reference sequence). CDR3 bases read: TGTGCCAGTACCCGCAGGGAGTGGAACACTGAA. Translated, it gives CASTRREWNTE. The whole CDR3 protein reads CASTRREWNTEAFF.